One and the same sample provided the 31 T cell receptor beta chains below, sequenced in a study of naive and memory T cell subsets. An equimolar mix of two oligonucleotides served as the beta constant-region primer for TRBC1 and TRBC2. Nested alpha and beta constant-region primers with the SP2 primer drove four PCR rounds on ligated cDNA. A single record per CDR3 protein comes from TCRdb applying MiXCR to the UMI-ligation and nested PCR reads. Of over 2,500 distinct CDR3 sequences in the sample, roughly 5.6% were seen once. Sequencing input: CD4+ TEMRA cells from blood. Regarding subset: effector memory re-expressing CD45RA, CD45RA+ CD27-. The receptors stem from a human donor in good health.

This clonotype was recorded at least ten times. V usage is TRBV27 and J usage is TRBJ2-2; TRBD1 is a possible D gene (6 bases). The CDR3 is made up of 13 amino acids. Trimming removed 6 bases at V and 6 bases at J, with 11 bases between. Germline V gene sequence: CDR1 MNHEY, CDR2 SMNVEV (reference sequence). CDR3 DNA sequence: TGTGCCAGCAGGATACAGGGTCCCGGGGAGCTGTTTTTT. Its translation: CASRIQGPGELFF.

This clonotype is classed as medium-sized. The rearrangement uses TRBV27 and TRBJ2-7; 7 positions agree with TRBD2. The CDR3 is 16 amino acids. The V segment lost 5 bases and the J segment 0 bases; nucleotides outside the gene matches: 10. Germline V lookup: CDR1 MNHEY, CDR2 SMNVEV (reference sequence). The CDR3 reads CASSPAGAGDSYEQYF. For the CDR3, the DNA is TGTGCCAGCAGTCCCGCCGGGGCGGGGGACTCCTACGAGCAGTACTTC.

This clonotype was counted at least ten times. This rearrangement joins TRBV7-2 to TRBJ2-5; D is perhaps TRBD1 or TRBD2 (5 bases each). The CDR3 runs to 15 residues. Germline lookup yields CDR1 SGHTA and CDR2 FQGNSA. Trimming took 5 bases from V and 9 from J, leaving 22 bases between them. The CDR3 DNA reads TGTGCCAGCAGCCCGATAGACGGGACGGTGGGGGCCCAGTACTTC. It is translated as CASSPIDGTVGAQYF.

In its sample, this clonotype was seen a few times. The chain couples TRBV6-6 to TRBJ2-7; 7 nucleotides line up with TRBD1. After removal of 6 bases from V and 3 bases from J, the junction contained 5 bases not matched to a gene. The CDR3 sequence is 13 residues long. CDR1 MNHNY and CDR2 SVGAGI come from the germline V gene (reference sequence). The CDR3 spells CASSPGQFYEQYF. CDR3 bases: TGTGCCAGCAGCCCGGGACAGTTCTACGAGCAGTACTTC.

This clonotype was counted many times. The chain has TRBV14 and TRBJ1-5; the D gene is possibly TRBD1 (5 bases). CDR1 SGHDN and CDR2 FVKESK come from the germline V gene. The ends were cut back, 0 bases at V and 4 bases at J, with 13 bases in the middle. The CDR3 covers 16 residues. The CDR3 bases are TGTGCCAGCAGCCAAGATCTACCAGGGCCTAATCAGCCCCAGCATTTT. Residues: CASSQDLPGPNQPQHF.

This clonotype was seen ten or more times. V is TRBV5-1 and J is TRBJ2-7; 10 bases fit TRBD1. V was pared by 3 bases and J by 6 bases, with 12 bases of the junction left unmatched. Per the germline V gene, CDR1 is SGHRS and CDR2 is YFSETQ. The CDR3 contains 16 residues. CDR3 sequence (DNA): TGCGCCAGCAGCTCCTTTATCGGGACAGGGGTGAGCGAGCAGTACTTC. It is translated as CASSSFIGTGVSEQYF. Together with reference TRBV5-1 and TRBJ2-7, the CDR3 gives the full variable domain: KAGVTQTPRYLIKTRGQQVTLSCSPISGHRSVSWYQQTPGQGLQFLFEYFSETQRNKGNFPGRFSGRQFSNSRSEMNVSTLELGDSALYLCASSSFIGTGVSEQYFGPGTRLTVT.

For this clonotype: A much larger clone lies one base from this, so it may be a read error. This chain uses TRBV2 with TRBJ1-4; a possible D gene is TRBD1 (6 bases). Trimming stripped 6 bases from V and 0 bases from J, with 14 bases between. This CDR3 contains 16 residues. Per the germline V gene, CDR1 is SNHLY and CDR2 is FYNNEI. DNA of the CDR3: TGTGCCAGCAGCGCTGGGACACTCGCAACTAATGAAAAACTGTTTTTT. This gives the protein CASSAGTLATNEKLFF.

This clonotype was counted at least ten times. The rearrangement joins TRBV15 to TRBJ1-3, with unresolved D. Between the trimmed V and J ends, which lost 0 bases and 3 bases, there was a span of 9 bases. Germline V gives CDR1 LNHNV, CDR2 YYDKDF (reference sequence). The CDR3 consists of 15 residues. CDR3 nucleotides: TGTGCCACCAGCAGAGATTTGGGCGGTGGAAACACCATATATTTT. This encodes CATSRDLGGGNTIYF. Based on the CDR3 plus reference TRBV15 and TRBJ1-3, the full variable domain is DAMVIQNPRYQVTQFGKPVTLSCSQTLNHNVMYWYQQKSSQAPKLLFHYYDKDFNNEADTPDNFQSRRPNTSFCFLDIRSPGLGDTAMYLCATSRDLGGGNTIYFGEGSWLTVV.

This clonotype was detected ten times or more. This chain joins TRBV5-1 and TRBJ2-7, with D uncertain. The CDR3 consists of 14 residues. Germline assignment: CDR1 SGHRS and CDR2 YFSETQ. V was trimmed by 2 bases and J by 0 bases, leaving 9 bases between them. The DNA for the CDR3 is TGCGCCAGCAGCTTCCAACTGAGCTCCTACGAGCAGTACTTC. Residues: CASSFQLSSYEQYF.

This clonotype occurred a few times. The gene calls are TRBV29-1 and TRBJ2-2, with 8 bases matching TRBD1. Germline values: CDR1 SQVTM, CDR2 ANQGSEA. The CDR3 runs 13 residues. V dropped 6 bases and J dropped 4; count of bases not matched to a gene: 4. This CDR3 reads CSVVQGVTGELFF. In DNA, the CDR3 is TGCAGCGTCGTACAGGGGGTCACCGGGGAGCTGTTTTTT.

This clonotype was counted at least ten times. The chain joins TRBV14 to TRBJ2-5; D may be TRBD1 (6 bases). The V and J ends lost 4 bases and 5 bases respectively, with 14 bases between them. This CDR3 comprises 14 residues. Germline-derived CDR1 and CDR2 are SGHDN and FVKESK. The chain's CDR3 is CASSRRTVRETQYF. The CDR3 DNA follows: TGTGCCAGCAGCCGACGGACAGTTCGGGAGACCCAGTACTTC.

In this sample, this clonotype is medium-sized. The V call is TRBV20-1, the J call TRBJ1-1; 9 nucleotides agree with TRBD1. The germline CDR1 and CDR2 sequences are DFQATT and SNEGSKA (reference sequence). V lost 5 bases, J lost 1 base, and 11 bases stayed unmatched. The CDR3 loop spans 16 amino acids. Written as DNA, the CDR3 is TGCAGTGCTGTCCAGTTGGGACAGGGCAAGAACACTGAAGCTTTCTTT. Translated, it gives CSAVQLGQGKNTEAFF.

The V call is TRBV14, the J call TRBJ2-7; D perhaps matches TRBD2 (7 bases). CDR1 SGHDN and CDR2 FVKESK come from the germline V gene. Trimming removed 1 base at V and 2 bases at J, with 18 bases between. The CDR3 totals 17 residues. The CDR3 nucleotides are TGTGCCAGCAGCCAAGGATTGGGCGGGGGCAGGACCTACGAGCAGTACTTC. Its protein is CASSQGLGGGRTYEQYF.

In its sample, this clonotype is medium-sized. The rearrangement uses TRBV6-2 or TRBV6-3 and TRBJ1-1, with unresolved D. Trimming stripped 5 bases from V and 4 bases from J, with 17 bases between. The CDR3 has 15 amino acids. Germline V lookup: CDR1 MNHEY, CDR2 SVGEGT. The CDR3 protein is CASSPTNARGTEAFF. In DNA form, the CDR3 reads TGTGCCAGCAGTCCTACGAATGCCCGAGGCACTGAAGCTTTCTTT.

V is TRBV6-2 or TRBV6-3 and J is TRBJ1-2; TRBD1 matches at 9 bases. CDR3 length: 14 amino acids. Germline CDR1 and CDR2: MNHEY and SVGEGT. V gave up 6 bases and J gave up 6 bases; unmatched junction bases: 8. The CDR3 DNA reads as TGTGCCAGCAGGTTTTTCCGACAGGGGGATGGCTACACCTTC. Translation gives CASRFFRQGDGYTF.

The chain carries TRBV5-4 and TRBJ2-1; 10 nucleotides match TRBD2. The CDR3 has 13 amino acids. Trimming took 5 bases from V and 7 from J; bases not matched to a gene: 3. Germline lookup yields CDR1 SGHNT and CDR2 YYREEE (reference sequence). CDR3: CASRLTSGNEQFF. CDR3 sequence (DNA): TGTGCCAGCAGACTGACTAGCGGGAATGAGCAGTTCTTC.

At least ten counts were recorded for this clonotype. The genes are TRBV5-1 and TRBJ1-1; 9 bases line up with TRBD1. Germline V gene data show CDR1 as SGHRS and CDR2 as YFSETQ. The CDR3 extends over 14 amino acids. V gave up 6 bases and J gave up 4 bases; unmatched junction bases: 7. CDR3 nucleotide sequence: TGCGCCAGCAAGGAACAGGGGGCGCGCACTGAAGCTTTCTTT. This gives the protein CASKEQGARTEAFF. The full variable domain, with the rest looked up from reference TRBV5-1 and TRBJ1-1, is KAGVTQTPRYLIKTRGQQVTLSCSPISGHRSVSWYQQTPGQGLQFLFEYFSETQRNKGNFPGRFSGRQFSNSRSEMNVSTLELGDSALYLCASKEQGARTEAFFGQGTRLTVV.

This clonotype was counted only a few times. The chain is built from TRBV7-2 and TRBJ2-3; TRBD2 matches at 11 bases. Trimming at V came to 2 bases and at J to 8 bases, leaving 3 bases not matched to a gene. The CDR3 covers 14 residues. Germline V gene data show CDR1 as SGHTA and CDR2 as FQGNSA. The CDR3 sequence is CASSLSTSGSTQYF. The CDR3 DNA reads as TGTGCCAGCAGCTTATCAACTAGCGGGAGTACGCAGTATTTT.

This clonotype is labeled as hyperexpanded. The chain recombines TRBV25-1 with TRBJ1-6; possible D gene TRBD1, 6 bases. The CDR3 runs 17 residues. V lost 2 bases and J 0 bases, leaving 11 bases between the germline ends. Germline lookup yields CDR1 MGHDK and CDR2 SYGVNS. CDR3 sequence (DNA): TGTGCCAGCAGTGAACGCCAGGGGAGCTCCTATAATTCACCCCTCCACTTT. Residues: CASSERQGSSYNSPLHF.

This clonotype is deemed medium-sized. The J gene is TRBJ2-3, the V gene TRBV9; tentatively, D is TRBD2 (5 bases). V was pared by 3 bases and J by 7 bases, with 15 bases between. This CDR3 contains 14 residues. Germline V lookup: CDR1 SGDLS, CDR2 YYNGEE. The CDR3 protein is CASSESAEAYTQYF. In nucleotides, the CDR3 is TGTGCCAGCAGCGAATCGGCGGAGGCCTATACGCAGTATTTT.

This clonotype was recorded a few times. The chain recombines TRBV3-1 with TRBJ2-3; 14 bases fit TRBD2. Germline lookup yields CDR1 LGHDT and CDR2 YNNKEL (reference sequence). V gave up 4 bases and J gave up 6 bases; unmatched junction bases: 3. CDR3 length: 15 residues. CDR3 bases: TGTGCCAGCAGCCCGACTAGCGGGAGGGATGATACGCAGTATTTT. This encodes CASSPTSGRDDTQYF.

This clonotype is labeled as medium-sized. V is TRBV27 and J is TRBJ2-2; D gene ambiguous. The ends were cut back, 6 bases at V and 5 bases at J, with 7 bases in the middle. The CDR3 has 12 amino acids. Germline V CDR1 and CDR2: MNHEY, SMNVEV (reference sequence). The CDR3 loop reads CASRRVTGELFF. In DNA, the CDR3 is TGTGCCAGCAGAAGGGTGACCGGGGAGCTGTTTTTT.

The J gene is TRBJ2-1, the V gene TRBV12-5; 14 nucleotides line up with TRBD2. V trimming: 0 bases; J trimming: 3 bases; junction bases outside the gene matches: 13. The CDR3 is made up of 21 amino acids. The germline gives CDR1 LGHNT, CDR2 FRNRAP. The CDR3 reads CASGLVTLPGLAGVGYNEQFF. CDR3 DNA: TGTGCTAGTGGTTTGGTAACACTACCGGGACTAGCGGGAGTCGGCTACAATGAGCAGTTCTTC.

This clonotype is judged large. J is TRBJ2-7 and V is TRBV27; the match to TRBD2 covers 10 bases. Germline CDR1 reads MNHEY; CDR2 reads SMNVEV (reference sequence). V was pared by 1 base and J by 5 bases, with 2 bases of the junction left unmatched. This CDR3 contains 14 residues. The DNA of the CDR3 is TGTGCCAGCAGTTTATGGAGCGGGGGGGACGAGCAGTACTTC. Translating it yields CASSLWSGGDEQYF.

This clonotype is labeled medium-sized. The rearrangement uses TRBV6-6 and TRBJ1-6; TRBD1 agrees at 8 bases. V was pared by 4 bases and J by 5 bases, with 4 bases of the junction left unmatched. The CDR3 sequence is 15 residues long. Looked up from germline, CDR1 is MNHNY and CDR2 is SVGAGI (reference sequence). CDR3 residues: CASSSGQGNNSPLHF. The CDR3 DNA sequence: TGTGCCAGCAGTTCCGGACAGGGCAATAATTCACCCCTCCACTTT.

This clonotype counts as medium-sized. The chain links TRBV28 to TRBJ2-7; 15 bases align to TRBD2. V lost 5 bases, J lost 6 bases, and 14 bases stayed unmatched. The CDR3 has 18 amino acids. Germline CDR1 is MDHEN and CDR2 is SYDVKM. CDR3 coding DNA: TGTGCCAGCAGTGGGCTTGGACTAGCGGGAGGGTCTCGACCCGAGCAGTACTTC. Protein product: CASSGLGLAGGSRPEQYF.

In its sample, this clonotype was seen many times. This chain uses TRBV29-1 with TRBJ2-3, with TRBD2 identical over 11 bases. CDR1 SQVTM and CDR2 ANQGSEA come from the germline V gene. The CDR3 runs 19 residues. The J segment lost 2 bases and the V segment lost 3 bases, leaving 16 bases of the junction unmatched. The CDR3 coding sequence is TGCAGCGTTGAGGCGCCGGGCCGAGGACTAGCGGGTACCACAGATACGCAGTATTTT. Amino acid sequence: CSVEAPGRGLAGTTDTQYF.

This clonotype is termed medium-sized. V usage is TRBV20-1 and J usage is TRBJ1-4, with TRBD1 matching over 8 bases. Per germline, CDR1 DFQATT and CDR2 SNEGSKA (reference sequence). CDR3 size: 11 residues. The DNA of the CDR3 is TGCGGATACAGGGGGAATGAAAAACTGTTTTTT. It yields the protein CGYRGNEKLFF.

The CDR3 loop is CASSYPAAATYEQYF. CDR3 in DNA: TGTGCCAGCAGTTACCCGGCGGCAGCGACCTACGAGCAGTACTTC. The genes are TRBV6-6 and TRBJ2-7; no clear D gene. V dropped 2 bases and J dropped 2 bases, with 13 bases sitting between them. Per germline, CDR1 MNHNY and CDR2 SVGAGI (reference sequence). This CDR3 is built from 15 residues.

This clonotype was recorded many times. The chain uses TRBV20-1 and TRBJ2-7; D not certain. The CDR3 length is 15 residues. Deletions cut 0 bases from V and 0 bases from J, with 12 bases between. Germline lookup yields CDR1 DFQATT and CDR2 SNEGSKA (reference sequence). In DNA, the CDR3 is TGCAGTGCTAGAGAACGGAATCTGAGCTCCTACGAGCAGTACTTC. This translates into CSARERNLSSYEQYF.

This clonotype qualifies as medium-sized. V is TRBV28 and J is TRBJ2-7; no firm D call. Germline V gene lookup returns CDR1 MDHEN and CDR2 SYDVKM. The CDR3 totals 14 residues. V gave up 6 bases and J gave up 4 bases, with 16 bases separating them. The CDR3 nucleotides read TGTGCCAGCAGGCTGGGTAGTATCGGATACGAGCAGTACTTC. It translates to CASRLGSIGYEQYF.